At least ten counts were recorded for the clone carrying this T cell receptor (beta chain). Amplified regions were TCR beta CDR3 sequences from RNA transcripts. The TCR CDR3 was amplified in a first-round RT-PCR using the HTBI primer set. TCRdb reanalysed the multiplex PCR reads using MiXCR and keeps one entry per CDR3 protein. Counted here are about 380,000 distinct CDR3 sequences, 13% to 15% occurring once; the ten biggest clones make up around 20%. These data are taken from a study of T cells in Graves' hyperthyroidism and ophthalmopathy. Study background: Initial diagnosis, before any treatment, was when peripheral blood was collected.

Clinical symptoms, serum thyroxine and TRAb, thyroid ultrasound and orbital computed tomography were used for the diagnoses. The CDR3 totals 16 residues. V lost 0 bases to trimming and J lost 2 bases, with 13 bases between them. From germline, CDR1 is KGHSH and CDR2 LQKENI. The rearrangement joins TRBV18 to TRBJ2-5, with D possibly being TRBD2 (5 bases). This clonotype was obtained from a woman under 40 with Graves' ophthalmopathy. The sample comprised blood. CDR3 sequence (DNA): TGTGCCAGCTCACCACCGCGCGGCGGGTTTCAAGAGACCCAGTACTTC. It codes for CASSPPRGGFQETQYF.